This passage covers 6 T cell receptor beta chains from one sample sequenced in a study of CD8 T cells in Susac syndrome. Random hexamers were used to reverse transcribe roughly 0.5 to 1 ug of RNA. Using its own MiXCR run on the immunoSEQ multiplex PCR reads, TCRdb lists one record per CDR3 protein. The data show some 160,000 distinct CDR3 sequences, 85% to 95% seen once. Material for sequencing was CD8+ T cells from PBMCs. These receptors came from a human donor with multiple sclerosis.

This clonotype was detected only once. The V gene is TRBV5-4, the J gene TRBJ1-1, with a tentative D call TRBD1 (6 bases). Germline CDR1 and CDR2: SGHNT and YYREEE (reference sequence). V was cut by 5 bases and J by 2 bases, with 10 bases left in between. This CDR3 has 13 residues. The CDR3 sequence is CASRRGGNTEAFF. CDR3 DNA: TGTGCCAGCAGACGAGGGGGAAACACTGAAGCTTTCTTT. Full variable domain (remainder filled in from reference TRBV5-4 and TRBJ1-1): ETGVTQSPTHLIKTRGQQVTLRCSSQSGHNTVSWYQQALGQGPQFIFQYYREEENGRGNFPPRFSGLQFPNYSSELNVNALELDDSALYLCASRRGGNTEAFFGQGTRLTVV.

V and J are TRBV2 and TRBJ2-2; 10 bases are shared with TRBD2. The ends lost 3 bases at V and 1 base at J; junction bases unmatched: 5. The CDR3 runs to 17 residues. Germline V gives CDR1 SNHLY, CDR2 FYNNEI. The CDR3 sequence is CASSDPRTSGNTGELFF. Here the CDR3 DNA reads TGTGCCAGCAGTGACCCCCGGACTAGCGGGAACACCGGGGAGCTGTTTTTT.

The V call is TRBV29-1, the J call TRBJ1-2, with D perhaps TRBD1 (5 bases). V was clipped by 6 bases and J by 4 bases, with 15 bases between them. CDR3 size: 13 residues. The germline V gene has CDR1 SQVTM and CDR2 ANQGSEA. CDR3 in amino acids: CSVAQTGVYGYTF. CDR3 nucleotide sequence: TGCAGCGTCGCCCAGACGGGGGTCTATGGCTACACCTTC.

The chain carries TRBV7-9 and TRBJ1-2; TRBD1 might be the D (5 bases). The CDR3 runs 15 residues. The germline CDR1 and CDR2 sequences are SEHNR and FQNEAQ (reference sequence). Trimming left V 5 bases short and J 8 bases short, with 21 bases between. The CDR3 here is CASSPGGGWFRGYTF. As DNA, the CDR3 is TGTGCCAGCAGCCCCGGGGGGGGTTGGTTTCGAGGCTACACCTTC.

This sequence joins TRBV20-1 and TRBJ2-3; D not resolved. V lost 0 bases and J 6 bases, leaving 19 bases between the germline ends. The CDR3 has 16 amino acids. Germline V gives CDR1 DFQATT, CDR2 SNEGSKA (reference sequence). CDR3 nucleotides: TGCAGTGCTAGAGATATTTTTCGGGCAGCACCGGATACGCAGTATTTT. This encodes CSARDIFRAAPDTQYF.

The chain is built from TRBV14 and TRBJ2-5, with no clear D. V lost 2 bases and J 2 bases, leaving 15 bases between the germline ends. The germline V gene has CDR1 SGHDN and CDR2 FVKESK. This CDR3 contains 16 residues. Written as DNA, the CDR3 is TGTGCCAGCAGCCAAACTGGGCAAGCCCCTCAAGAGACCCAGTACTTC. The encoded protein is CASSQTGQAPQETQYF.